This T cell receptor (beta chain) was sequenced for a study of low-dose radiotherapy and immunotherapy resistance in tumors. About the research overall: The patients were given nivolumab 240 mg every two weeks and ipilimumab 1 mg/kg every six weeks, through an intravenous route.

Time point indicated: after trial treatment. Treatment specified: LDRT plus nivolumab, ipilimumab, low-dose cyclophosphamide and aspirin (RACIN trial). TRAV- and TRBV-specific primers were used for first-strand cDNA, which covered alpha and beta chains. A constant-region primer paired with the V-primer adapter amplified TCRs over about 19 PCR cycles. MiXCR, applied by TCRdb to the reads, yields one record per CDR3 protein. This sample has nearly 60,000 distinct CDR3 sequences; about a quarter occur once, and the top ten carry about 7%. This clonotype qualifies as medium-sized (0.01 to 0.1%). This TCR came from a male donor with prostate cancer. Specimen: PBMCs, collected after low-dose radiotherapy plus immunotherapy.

The DNA for the CDR3 is TGTGCCAGTAAACCGGGACTAGCGGGGGCTGAGACCCAGTACTTC. It specifies CASKPGLAGAETQYF. The chain combines TRBV19 with TRBJ2-5; 14 bases match TRBD2. The length of the CDR3 is 15 residues. The ends lost 7 bases at V and 5 bases at J; junction bases unmatched: 6. CDR1 and CDR2 from the germline V gene are LNHDA and SQIVND (reference sequence).